The entry that follows covers one T cell receptor (beta chain) sequence. Its antigen is still unknown. Germline V gene data show CDR1 as LNHDA and CDR2 as SQIVND (reference sequence). This CDR3 is 16 amino acids long. V was pared by 3 bases and J by 0 bases, with 9 bases between. The record originates from a study of chemoradiotherapy in HPV16-positive cancers. Study at large: Candidate HPV-specific T-cell clones and common TCR motifs came from functional assays in a couple of HPV16-positive patients.

Repeated repertoire sampling spanned the course of chemoradiotherapy. Assay used: immunoSEQ multiplex PCR; TCRdb lists only in-frame clones, some missing. This sample carries roughly 9,100 clones, 60% to 80% of them seen once, and the ten largest clones take roughly a tenth. Study observations and caveats: Only a couple of HPV16-positive patients supplied the functional HPV-specificity definition.

Sample collection was performed from a patient who underwent chemoradiotherapy. The clonotype was recovered from a human donor with HPV-associated anogenital cancer. The chain links TRBV19 to TRBJ2-6; tentative D call: TRBD2 (6 bases). CDR3 sequence (DNA): TGTGCCAGTAGTATTTGGAGGGGCTCTGGGGCCAACGTCCTGACTTTC. This encodes CASSIWRGSGANVLTF.